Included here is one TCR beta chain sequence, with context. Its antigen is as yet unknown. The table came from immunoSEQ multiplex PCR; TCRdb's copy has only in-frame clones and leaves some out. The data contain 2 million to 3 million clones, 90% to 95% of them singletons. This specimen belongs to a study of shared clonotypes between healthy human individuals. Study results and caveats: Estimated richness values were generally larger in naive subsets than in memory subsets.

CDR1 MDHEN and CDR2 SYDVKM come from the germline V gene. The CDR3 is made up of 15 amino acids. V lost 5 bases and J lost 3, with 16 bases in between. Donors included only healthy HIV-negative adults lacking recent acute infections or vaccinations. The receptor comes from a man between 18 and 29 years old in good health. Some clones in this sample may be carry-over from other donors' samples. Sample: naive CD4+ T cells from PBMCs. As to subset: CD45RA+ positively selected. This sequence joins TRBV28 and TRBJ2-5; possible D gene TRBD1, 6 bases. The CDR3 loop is CASSITGTSKETQYF. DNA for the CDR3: TGTGCCAGCAGTATCACCGGGACAAGTAAAGAGACCCAGTACTTC.